The clone carrying this TCR beta chain has ten or more counts. The data belong to a study of T cells in Graves' hyperthyroidism and ophthalmopathy. Amplified TCR beta CDR3 regions derived from RNA transcripts. First-round RT-PCR targeting the TCR CDR3 was performed with the HTBI primer set. One entry per CDR3 protein results from TCRdb running MiXCR on the multiplex PCR reads. Counted here are about 520,000 distinct CDR3 sequences, roughly a quarter occurring once; the ten biggest clones make up approximately 10%. The CDR3 covers 18 residues. The germline CDR1 and CDR2 sequences are MNHNS and SASEGT. V lost 5 bases to trimming and J lost 0 bases; unmatched junction nucleotides: 13.

Sequenced input: blood. This TCR was sampled from a woman in her thirties with Graves' ophthalmopathy. The J gene is TRBJ2-4, the V gene TRBV6-1; 7 nucleotides match TRBD1. The CDR3 spells CASSPDLLGQLAKNIQYF. The CDR3 DNA reads as TGTGCCAGCAGTCCCGATTTGTTGGGACAGCTAGCCAAAAACATTCAGTACTTC.